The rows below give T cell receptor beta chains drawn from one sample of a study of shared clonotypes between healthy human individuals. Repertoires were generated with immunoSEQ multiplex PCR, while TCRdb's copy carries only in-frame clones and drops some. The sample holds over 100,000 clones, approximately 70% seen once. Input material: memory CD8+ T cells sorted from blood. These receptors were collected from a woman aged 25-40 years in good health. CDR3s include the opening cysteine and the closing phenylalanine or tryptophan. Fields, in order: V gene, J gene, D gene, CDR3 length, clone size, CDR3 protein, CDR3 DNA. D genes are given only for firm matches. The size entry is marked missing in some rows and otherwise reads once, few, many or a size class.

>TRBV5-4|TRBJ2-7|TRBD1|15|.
CASSPRQGARYEQYF
TGTGCCAGCAGCCCCCGACAGGGAGCAAGGTACGAGCAGTACTTC
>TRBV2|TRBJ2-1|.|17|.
CASNPTVGTNGNDEQFF
TGTGCCAGCAATCCTACGGTGGGGACAAATGGAAACGATGAGCAGTTCTTC
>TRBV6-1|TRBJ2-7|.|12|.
CASKGDPYEQYF
TGTGCCAGCAAAGGGGACCCCTACGAGCAGTACTTC
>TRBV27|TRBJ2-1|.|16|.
CASSSLRVAGRNEQFF
TGTGCCAGCAGTTCCCTCAGGGTCGCAGGTCGGAATGAGCAGTTCTTC
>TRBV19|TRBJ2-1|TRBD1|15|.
CASSLRGRGYNEQFF
TGTGCCAGTAGCCTTAGGGGGCGCGGCTACAATGAGCAGTTCTTC
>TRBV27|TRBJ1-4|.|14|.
CASSLLGSNEKLFF
TGTGCCAGCAGTTTATTGGGAAGTAATGAAAAACTGTTTTTT
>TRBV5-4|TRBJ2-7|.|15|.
CASSQESGTSHEQYF
TGTGCCAGCAGCCAAGAAAGCGGGACATCCCACGAGCAGTACTTC
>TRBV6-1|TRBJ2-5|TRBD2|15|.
CASSAVAGAVETQYF
TGTGCCAGCAGTGCAGTAGCGGGAGCAGTAGAGACCCAGTACTTC
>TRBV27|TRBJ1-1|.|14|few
CASSPGDRYTEAFF
TGTGCCAGCAGCCCAGGAGATCGGTACACTGAAGCTTTCTTT
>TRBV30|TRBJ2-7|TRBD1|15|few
CAWSAAGTGSPEQYF
TGTGCCTGGAGTGCCGCCGGGACAGGGAGTCCCGAGCAGTACTTC
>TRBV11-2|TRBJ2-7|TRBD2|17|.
CASSSLAGGRFSYEQYF
TGTGCCAGCAGCTCTCTAGCGGGAGGGCGATTTTCTTACGAGCAGTACTTC
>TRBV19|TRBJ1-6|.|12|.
CATGGSGSPLHF
TGTGCCACGGGAGGGAGTGGGTCACCCCTCCACTTT
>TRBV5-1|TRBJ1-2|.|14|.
CASSETGWSYGYTF
TGCGCCAGCAGTGAAACAGGTTGGAGCTATGGCTACACCTTC
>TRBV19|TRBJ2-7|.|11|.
CASSYAYEQYF
TGTGCCAGTAGCTATGCTTACGAGCAGTACTTC
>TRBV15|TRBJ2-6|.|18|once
CATSRDGVGVSGANVLTF
TGTGCCACCAGCAGAGATGGGGTGGGCGTCTCTGGGGCCAACGTCCTGACTTTC
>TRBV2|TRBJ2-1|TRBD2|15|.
CASRLAGSSYNEQFF
TGTGCCAGCAGGTTAGCGGGGAGCTCCTACAATGAGCAGTTCTTC
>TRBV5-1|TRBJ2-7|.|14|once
CASSLRTKSYEQYF
TGCGCCAGCAGCTTGAGGACAAAATCCTACGAGCAGTACTTC
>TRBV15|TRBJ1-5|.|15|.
CATEAAGQSNQPQHF
TGTGCCACCGAGGCCGCGGGTCAGAGCAATCAGCCCCAGCATTTT
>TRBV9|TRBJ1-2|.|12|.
CASSVPPGDYTF
TGTGCCAGCAGCGTCCCTCCGGGAGACTACACCTTC
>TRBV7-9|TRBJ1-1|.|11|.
CASTQWAEAFF
TGTGCCAGCACCCAATGGGCTGAAGCTTTCTTT
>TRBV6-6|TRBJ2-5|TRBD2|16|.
CASSYAGLAGVETQYF
TGTGCCAGCAGTTATGCGGGACTAGCGGGAGTGGAGACCCAGTACTTC
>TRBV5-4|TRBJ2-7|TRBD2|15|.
CASSLHAGARGEQYF
TGTGCCAGCAGCTTGCACGCGGGAGCTCGAGGAGAGCAGTACTTC
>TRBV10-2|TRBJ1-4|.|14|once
CASRRSLGGEKLFF
TGCGCCAGCAGGCGTAGCCTGGGCGGTGAAAAACTGTTTTTT
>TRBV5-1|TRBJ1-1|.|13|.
CASSLDRNTEAFF
TGCGCCAGCAGCTTGGATAGGAACACTGAAGCTTTCTTT
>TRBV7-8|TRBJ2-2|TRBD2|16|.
CASSPTGLGSGGELFF
TGTGCCAGCAGTCCGACGGGACTAGGAAGCGGCGGGGAGCTGTTTTTT
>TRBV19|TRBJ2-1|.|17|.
CASSPNRQYGGYNEQFF
TGTGCCAGTAGTCCAAATAGACAGTACGGGGGCTACAATGAGCAGTTCTTC
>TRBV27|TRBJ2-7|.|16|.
CASSPSPGPLLLEQYF
TGTGCCAGCAGTCCCTCCCCCGGGCCCCTTCTGCTCGAGCAGTACTTC
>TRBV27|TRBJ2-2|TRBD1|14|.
CASTGTVNTGELFF
TGTGCCAGCACTGGGACAGTAAACACCGGGGAGCTGTTTTTT
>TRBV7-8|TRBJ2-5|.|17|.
CASSSWRDSPHMETQYF
TGTGCCAGCAGCTCTTGGAGGGACTCCCCTCATATGGAGACCCAGTACTTC
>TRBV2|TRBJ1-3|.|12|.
CASSNSGNTIYF
TGTGCCAGCAGTAACAGTGGAAACACCATATATTTT
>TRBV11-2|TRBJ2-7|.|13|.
CASSSTRSYEQYF
TGTGCCAGCAGCTCCACTCGCTCCTACGAGCAGTACTTC
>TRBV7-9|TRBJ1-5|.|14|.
CASSPTGSEKPQHF
TGTGCCAGCAGCCCCACCGGGAGCGAAAAGCCCCAGCATTTT
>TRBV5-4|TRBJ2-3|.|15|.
CASSLFLGVTDTQYF
TGTGCCAGCAGCTTGTTTCTTGGGGTAACAGATACGCAGTATTTT
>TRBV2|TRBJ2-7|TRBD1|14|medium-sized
CASRGDREIDEQYF
TGTGCCAGCAGGGGGGACAGGGAGATTGACGAGCAGTACTTC
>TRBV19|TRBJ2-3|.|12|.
CASSMYVDTQYF
TGTGCCAGTAGTATGTATGTAGATACGCAGTATTTT
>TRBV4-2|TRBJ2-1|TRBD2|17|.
CASSQDEAAGGHNEQFF
TGTGCCAGCAGCCAAGATGAGGCAGCGGGAGGGCACAATGAGCAGTTCTTC
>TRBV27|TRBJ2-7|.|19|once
CASSLSVKGLTRSQYEQYF
TGTGCCAGCAGTTTAAGTGTGAAGGGTTTAACTAGATCGCAGTACGAGCAGTACTTC
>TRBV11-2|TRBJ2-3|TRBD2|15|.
CASRGLAGTTDTQYF
TGTGCCAGCCGGGGACTAGCGGGAACCACAGATACGCAGTATTTT
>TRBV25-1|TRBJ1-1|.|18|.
CASSPWEGGRVDATEAFF
TGTGCCAGCAGTCCATGGGAGGGGGGGCGAGTCGACGCCACTGAAGCTTTCTTT
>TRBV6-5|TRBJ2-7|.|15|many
CASSYSAGSSYEQYF
TGTGCCAGCAGTTACTCTGCAGGGAGCTCCTACGAGCAGTACTTC
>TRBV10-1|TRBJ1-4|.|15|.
CASSESTAENEKLFF
TGCGCCAGCAGTGAGTCGACGGCTGAGAATGAAAAACTGTTTTTT
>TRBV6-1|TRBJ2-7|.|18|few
CASSENVRDPLKSYEQYF
TGTGCCAGCAGTGAAAACGTCCGGGACCCACTCAAATCCTACGAGCAGTACTTC
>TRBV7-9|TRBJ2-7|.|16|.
CASSLEQSGHLSEQYF
TGTGCCAGCAGCTTAGAACAGTCGGGCCACTTGAGCGAGCAGTACTTC
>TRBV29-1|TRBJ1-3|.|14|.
CSVEGQIGGNTIYF
TGCAGCGTCGAAGGACAGATAGGTGGAAACACCATATATTTT
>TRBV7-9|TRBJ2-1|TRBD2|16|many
CASSPSGGSSYNEQFF
TGTGCCAGCAGCCCCAGCGGGGGAAGCTCCTACAATGAGCAGTTCTTC
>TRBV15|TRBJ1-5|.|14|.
CATSREEGDQPQHF
TGTGCCACCAGCAGAGAGGAAGGGGATCAGCCCCAGCATTTT
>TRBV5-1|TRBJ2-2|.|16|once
CASSLNWLANTGELFF
TGCGCCAGCAGCTTGAACTGGCTAGCGAACACCGGGGAGCTGTTTTTT
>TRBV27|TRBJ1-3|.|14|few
CASSKGMSGNTIYF
TGTGCCAGCAGTAAAGGGATGTCTGGAAACACCATATATTTT
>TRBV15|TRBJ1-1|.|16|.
CATSRDLSGKYTEAFF
TGTGCCACCAGCAGAGATTTGTCAGGGAAGTACACTGAAGCTTTCTTT
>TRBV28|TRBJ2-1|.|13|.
CASSSGQNNEQFF
TGTGCCAGCAGTTCAGGACAGAACAATGAGCAGTTCTTC
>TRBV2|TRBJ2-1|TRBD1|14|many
CASKEQGGLREQFF
TGTGCCAGCAAAGAACAGGGGGGATTAAGAGAGCAGTTCTTC
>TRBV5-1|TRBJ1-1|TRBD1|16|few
CASSGGPVTGGTEAFF
TGCGCCAGCAGCGGGGGACCTGTGACAGGGGGAACTGAAGCTTTCTTT
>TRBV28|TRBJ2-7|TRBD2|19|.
CASSTSTIAGGYLGYEQYF
TGTGCCAGCAGCACCAGCACGATAGCGGGAGGGTATTTGGGCTACGAGCAGTACTTC
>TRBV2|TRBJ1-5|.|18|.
CASSDLIQGGGSNQPQHF
TGTGCCAGCAGTGACCTCATTCAGGGAGGTGGAAGCAATCAGCCCCAGCATTTT
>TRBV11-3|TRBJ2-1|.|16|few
CASSSPTQRSNNEQFF
TGTGCCAGCAGCTCACCGACTCAACGGAGCAACAATGAGCAGTTCTTC
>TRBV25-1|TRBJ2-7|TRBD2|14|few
CASSRAGSSYEQYF
TGTGCCAGCAGTAGAGCGGGGAGCTCCTACGAGCAGTACTTC
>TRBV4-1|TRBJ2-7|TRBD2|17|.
CASSQRPLREYVYEQYF
TGCGCCAGCAGCCAACGGCCCCTGCGGGAGTACGTCTACGAGCAGTACTTC
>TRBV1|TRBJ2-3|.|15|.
CTSSQADRCTDTQYF
TGCACCAGCAGCCAAGCGGACAGGTGCACAGATACGCAGTATTTT
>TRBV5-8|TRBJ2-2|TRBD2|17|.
CASSLTVGGPVTGELFF
TGTGCCAGCAGCTTGACGGTGGGAGGGCCGGTCACCGGGGAGCTGTTTTTT